Below, 9 T cell receptor beta chains from the same sample are listed, as sequenced in a study of T cell changes during pregnancy in multiple sclerosis. Sequencing was performed with immunoSEQ multiplex PCR; in TCRdb, only in-frame clones are kept and a portion is missing. The table records 50,000 or so clones, 85% to 95% of them present only once. Source: CD8+ T cells from peripheral blood mononuclear cells, taken in the first trimester of pregnancy. The origin of the receptors is a female donor with multiple sclerosis, enrolled in a pregnancy study.

This chain uses TRBV29-1 with TRBJ2-7; no clear D gene. This CDR3 contains 13 residues. Germline V CDR1 and CDR2: SQVTM, ANQGSEA. The V and J ends lost 4 bases and 4 bases respectively, with 14 bases between them. The chain's CDR3 is CSVAKVENYEQYF. As DNA, the CDR3 is TGCAGCGTTGCGAAGGTGGAGAATTACGAGCAGTACTTC.

The CDR3 DNA sequence: TGTGCCAGTAGTTGGGGAGCGGGAGAGGACGAGCAGTACTTC. Translation: CASSWGAGEDEQYF. The chain combines TRBV19 with TRBJ2-7; 8 bases match TRBD2. The V gene's germline CDR1 is LNHDA and CDR2 SQIVND (reference sequence). Trimming cost V 5 bases and J 5 bases; bases outside gene matches: 8. CDR3 length: 14 amino acids.

Relative to its sample, this clone is medium-sized. The chain joins TRBV4-3 to TRBJ2-3, with 14 bases matching TRBD2. Germline loops: CDR1 LGHNA, CDR2 YSLEER. The CDR3 extends over 16 amino acids. Germline trimming cut 4 bases from V and 5 bases from J; bases unmatched to any gene: 5. As DNA, the CDR3 is TGCGCCAGCAGCCCTGGGACTAGCGGGAGTAAAGATACGCAGTATTTT. Translated, it gives CASSPGTSGSKDTQYF.

This chain uses TRBV9 with TRBJ2-1, with 7 bases matching TRBD1. V lost 3 bases and J lost 8; bases outside the gene matches: 8. The CDR3 covers 14 residues. Germline values: CDR1 SGDLS, CDR2 YYNGEE. CDR3 protein: CASSETGILDEQFF. In DNA form, the CDR3 reads TGTGCCAGCAGCGAGACAGGGATTTTGGATGAGCAGTTCTTC. Looking up the rest from reference TRBV9 and TRBJ2-1 gives the full variable domain: DSGVTQTPKHLITATGQRVTLRCSPRSGDLSVYWYQQSLDQGLQFLIQYYNGEERAKGNILERFSAQQFPDLHSELNLSSLELGDSALYFCASSETGILDEQFFGPGTRLTVL.

V and J are TRBV18 and TRBJ1-2; no definite D call. The V end was cut by 6 bases, the J end by 4 bases, with 18 bases between. From germline, CDR1 is KGHSH and CDR2 LQKENI. The CDR3 consists of 15 residues. CDR3 sequence reads: CASSNREALIYGYTF. In DNA form, the CDR3 reads TGTGCCAGCTCTAATCGAGAAGCACTTATCTATGGCTACACCTTC.

The rearrangement uses TRBV10-2 and TRBJ2-7; D unclear. The V gene's germline CDR1 is WSHSY and CDR2 SAAADI. This CDR3 has 14 amino acids. V lost 3 bases and J lost 0, with 9 bases in between. The CDR3 loop reads CASSERVGSYEQYF. Written as DNA, the CDR3 is TGCGCCAGCAGTGAACGGGTGGGCTCCTACGAGCAGTACTTC.

The CDR3 spells CASSPDRDHPSGNTIYF. CDR3 nucleotide sequence: TGCGCCAGCAGCCCGGACAGGGATCATCCCTCTGGAAACACCATATATTTT. The J gene is TRBJ1-3, the V gene TRBV5-1, with 8 bases fitting TRBD1. This CDR3 comprises 17 residues. The V gene's germline CDR1 is SGHRS and CDR2 YFSETQ. Losses at the gene ends were 4 bases for V and 0 bases for J; bases not matched to a gene: 9. The full variable domain, with the rest looked up from reference TRBV5-1 and TRBJ1-3, is KAGVTQTPRYLIKTRGQQVTLSCSPISGHRSVSWYQQTPGQGLQFLFEYFSETQRNKGNFPGRFSGRQFSNSRSEMNVSTLELGDSALYLCASSPDRDHPSGNTIYFGEGSWLTVV.

This clone is a singleton in its sample. The CDR3 DNA follows: TGCGCCAGCAGCCAAGGTCCCGCCGGGGAGTACGAGCAGTACTTC. Protein product: CASSQGPAGEYEQYF. The chain uses TRBV4-1 and TRBJ2-7; a possible D gene is TRBD2 (5 bases). CDR3 length equals 15 residues. Germline V gene lookup returns CDR1 MGHRA and CDR2 YSYEKL. Trimming stripped 1 base from V and 4 bases from J, with 14 bases between.

CDR3 in amino acids: CASSLTTGKENGYTF. The CDR3 DNA reads TGTGCCAGCAGCTTGACCACAGGGAAGGAAAATGGCTACACCTTC. This chain connects TRBV7-9 to TRBJ1-2; D perhaps matches TRBD1 (6 bases). Trimming left V 3 bases short and J 6 bases short, with 17 bases between. CDR1 and CDR2 from the germline V gene are SEHNR and FQNEAQ (reference sequence). The CDR3 runs 15 residues. The full variable domain, rest sourced from reference TRBV7-9 and TRBJ1-2, is DTGVSQNPRHKITKRGQNVTFRCDPISEHNRLYWYRQTLGQGPEFLTYFQNEAQLEKSRLLSDRFSAERPKGSFSTLEIQRTEQGDSAMYLCASSLTTGKENGYTFGSGTRLTVV.